One T cell receptor (beta chain) is described in this entry. What it binds is unknown. This sample's time point: blood from clinic visit 5 months post-surgery; TSC patient then seizure free. Surgery cases with the highest brain T cell transcript signatures were chosen for sequencing. At least one anti-epileptic drug was given before surgery. This sample stems from a study of brain T cells in children with intractable seizures. Study outcomes and limitations: Viral specificity was inferred only from CDR3 similarity; HCMV serostatus was unknown.

TCRdb's table, derived via immunoSEQ multiplex PCR, lists solely in-frame clones and lacks some. Among about 340,000 clones, 85% to 95% were seen once, and the ten largest hold 5.5% to 6%. Source: peripheral blood, taken approximately 5 months after surgery. The TCR originated in a boy younger than two with tuberous sclerosis and intractable seizures.

CDR3: CASSIGQSELFF. The CDR3 region has the DNA TGTGCCAGTAGTATTGGACAATCGGAGCTGTTTTTT. The gene calls are TRBV19 and TRBJ2-2; D possibly corresponds to TRBD1 (5 bases). Trimming removed 3 bases at V and 10 bases at J, with 9 bases between. Germline V lookup: CDR1 LNHDA, CDR2 SQIVND (reference sequence). CDR3 length: 12 amino acids.